Listed below are T cell receptor beta chains from one sample, sequenced in a study of human T cells and chemical hapten exposure. From the RACE reads, TCRdb called clonotypes with MiXCR, one entry per CDR3 protein. The profile shows about 40,000 distinct CDR3 sequences, over 9.5% of them singletons. Here the sequenced sample was whole blood, taken in connection with sensitization to the hapten diphenylcyclopropenone (DPC). The source is a young man with alopecia areata. Some clones in this sample may be carry-over from other donors' samples. Each CDR3 is given with its conserved first and last residue. D genes are given only for firm matches. Expanded clones get a size class; other rows say once, few or many, or leave the size out.

>TRBJ1-1|TRBV28|.|few
CATSPARMTEAFF
TGTGCCACCTCACCGGCACGAATGACTGAAGCTTTCTTT
>TRBJ1-4|TRBV12-3/TRBV12-4|.|many
CASSPPSGRAEKLFF
TGTGCCAGCAGTCCTCCCTCCGGCAGGGCAGAAAAACTGTTTTTT
>TRBJ2-1|TRBV12-3/TRBV12-4|.|few
CASSFIIAPMGGNEQFF
TGTGCCAGCAGTTTCATCATTGCCCCTATGGGAGGCAATGAGCAGTTCTTC
>TRBJ2-3|TRBV6-1|TRBD2|.
CASSRGEKLAGGRRTQYF
TGTGCCAGCAGTAGAGGCGAAAAACTAGCGGGGGGCCGACGTACGCAGTATTTT
>TRBJ1-1|TRBV2|.|many
CASSVQGSTEAFF
TGTGCCAGCAGTGTTCAGGGGAGCACTGAAGCTTTCTTT
>TRBJ2-1|TRBV4-2|.|.
CASSQDYRGPPYNEQFF
TGTGCCAGCAGCCAAGATTACCGGGGGCCTCCCTACAATGAGCAGTTCTTC
>TRBJ2-1|TRBV10-3|.|few
CAISEIGNEQFF
TGTGCCATCAGTGAGATAGGCAATGAGCAGTTCTTC
>TRBJ2-5|TRBV10-3|.|.
CAIRTRETQYF
TGTGCCATCAGAACCCGGGAGACCCAGTACTTC
>TRBJ2-2|TRBV14|.|many
CASSRGGNTGELFF
TGTGCCAGCAGTCGTGGGGGAAACACCGGGGAGCTGTTTTTT
>TRBJ2-5|TRBV7-2|TRBD2|many
CASSPAASGAGETQYF
TGTGCCAGCAGCCCAGCGGCTAGCGGGGCTGGAGAGACCCAGTACTTC
>TRBJ1-1|TRBV2|.|many
CASREGFTEAFF
TGTGCCAGCAGAGAGGGGTTCACTGAAGCTTTCTTT
>TRBJ2-7|TRBV12-3/TRBV12-4|TRBD2|.
CASSSFSGVGEQYF
TGTGCCAGCAGTTCATTTAGCGGGGTTGGCGAGCAGTACTTC
>TRBJ1-5|TRBV12-3/TRBV12-4|.|many
CASTPQHNQPQHF
TGTGCCAGCACTCCTCAGCACAATCAGCCCCAGCATTTT
>TRBJ1-4|TRBV5-1|TRBD1|.
CASSFLDTTGGFEKLFF
TGCGCCAGCAGCTTCCTAGATACGACAGGGGGCTTCGAAAAACTGTTTTTT
>TRBJ1-5|TRBV20-1|.|many
CSATDSPNQPQHF
TGCAGTGCCACCGACAGTCCCAATCAGCCCCAGCATTTT
>TRBJ1-4|TRBV19|.|medium-sized
CASSTTGYEKLFF
TGTGCCAGTAGTACGACAGGATATGAAAAACTGTTTTTT
>TRBJ1-5|TRBV5-1|.|few
CASSLEGDSNQPQHF
TGCGCCAGCAGCTTGGAAGGGGATAGCAATCAGCCCCAGCATTTT
>TRBJ2-2|TRBV12-3/TRBV12-4|.|many
CASSFIKVINGELFF
TGTGCCAGCAGTTTCATCAAAGTCATAAACGGGGAGCTGTTTTTT
>TRBJ1-2|TRBV7-9|.|many
CASSLDVWTFYGYTF
TGTGCCAGCAGCTTAGATGTCTGGACCTTCTATGGCTACACCTTC
>TRBJ2-3|TRBV24-1|.|few
CATSVTGAADTQYF
TGTGCCACCAGTGTGACGGGAGCTGCAGATACGCAGTATTTT
>TRBJ1-4|TRBV2|.|many
CASSYPTNEKLFF
TGTGCCAGCAGTTACCCAACTAATGAAAAACTGTTTTTT
>TRBJ2-1|TRBV20-1|TRBD2|few
CSARVGTSVWGEQFF
TGCAGTGCTAGAGTGGGGACTAGCGTGTGGGGTGAGCAGTTCTTC
>TRBJ1-2|TRBV20-1|.|many
CSARVAANYGYTF
TGCAGTGCTAGAGTAGCAGCTAACTATGGCTACACCTTC
>TRBJ1-5|TRBV3-2|.|many
CASSRVRANQPQHF
TGTGCCAGCAGCCGGGTTAGGGCCAATCAGCCCCAGCATTTT
>TRBJ2-2|TRBV14|TRBD2|few
CASSPLRGVGTGELFF
TGTGCCAGCAGCCCCCTACGGGGGGTGGGCACCGGGGAGCTGTTTTTT
>TRBJ1-3|TRBV7-3|.|few
CARPEPGPSSGNTIYF
TGTGCCAGGCCCGAACCGGGACCTAGCTCTGGAAACACCATATATTTT
>TRBJ1-1|TRBV6-6|TRBD1|large
CASSPLDRVIEAFF
TGTGCCAGCAGTCCCCTTGACAGGGTTATTGAAGCTTTCTTT
>TRBJ1-4|TRBV28|.|.
CASSLQGTQEKLFF
TGTGCCAGCAGTTTGCAGGGGACTCAGGAAAAACTGTTTTTT
>TRBJ2-1|TRBV14|TRBD2|many
CASSPWSVGTSGYSSYNEQFF
TGTGCCAGCAGCCCCTGGAGCGTCGGGACTAGCGGGTACAGCTCCTACAATGAGCAGTTCTTC
>TRBJ1-3|TRBV29-1|.|many
CSVSHKVAGNTIYF
TGCAGCGTTTCCCACAAGGTCGCTGGAAACACCATATATTTT
>TRBJ1-4|TRBV20-1|.|.
CSANTATNEKLFF
TGCAGTGCCAACACTGCAACTAATGAAAAACTGTTTTTT
>TRBJ2-7|TRBV29-1|.|many
CSVEDGRREQYF
TGCAGCGTTGAAGATGGAAGGAGGGAGCAGTACTTC
>TRBJ2-1|TRBV20-1|TRBD2|few
CSARPTSGRWDNEQFF
TGCAGTGCTAGACCCACTAGCGGGAGGTGGGACAATGAGCAGTTCTTC
>TRBJ2-4|TRBV7-7|.|many
CASSLVAGPKNIQYF
TGTGCCAGCAGCTTAGTAGCAGGGCCCAAAAACATTCAGTACTTC
>TRBJ1-4|TRBV18|.|many
CASSPPVVTGTTNEKLFF
TGTGCCAGCTCACCACCGGTGGTTACAGGAACAACTAATGAAAAACTGTTTTTT